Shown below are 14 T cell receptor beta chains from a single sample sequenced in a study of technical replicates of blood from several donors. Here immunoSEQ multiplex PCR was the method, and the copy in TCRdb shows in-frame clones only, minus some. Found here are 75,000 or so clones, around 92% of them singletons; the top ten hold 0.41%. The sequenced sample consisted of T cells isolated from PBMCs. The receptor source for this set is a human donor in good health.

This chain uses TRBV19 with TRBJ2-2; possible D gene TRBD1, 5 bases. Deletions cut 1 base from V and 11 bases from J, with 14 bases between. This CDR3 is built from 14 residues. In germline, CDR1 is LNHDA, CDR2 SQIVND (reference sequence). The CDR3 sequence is CASSIGTRDGELFF. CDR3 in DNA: TGTGCCAGTAGTATAGGAACCAGGGATGGAGAGCTGTTTTTT.

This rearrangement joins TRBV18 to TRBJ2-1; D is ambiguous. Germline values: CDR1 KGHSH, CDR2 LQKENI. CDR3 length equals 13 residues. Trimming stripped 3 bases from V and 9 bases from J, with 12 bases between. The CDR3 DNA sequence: TGTGCCAGCTCACCTTCCCGGTCCTTTGAGCAGTTCTTC. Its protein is CASSPSRSFEQFF.

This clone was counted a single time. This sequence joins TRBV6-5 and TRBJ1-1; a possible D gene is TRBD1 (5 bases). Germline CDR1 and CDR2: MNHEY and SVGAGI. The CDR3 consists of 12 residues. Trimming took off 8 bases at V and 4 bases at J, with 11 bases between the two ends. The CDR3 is CASRQGGTEAFF. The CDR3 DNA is TGTGCCAGCCGTCAGGGAGGCACTGAAGCTTTCTTT.

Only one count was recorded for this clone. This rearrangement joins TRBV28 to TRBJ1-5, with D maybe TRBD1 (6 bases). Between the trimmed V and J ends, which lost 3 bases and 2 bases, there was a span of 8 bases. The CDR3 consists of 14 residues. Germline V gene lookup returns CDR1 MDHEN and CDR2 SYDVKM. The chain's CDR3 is CASSLGAGNQPQHF. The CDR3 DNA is TGTGCCAGCAGTTTGGGGGCGGGCAATCAGCCCCAGCATTTT. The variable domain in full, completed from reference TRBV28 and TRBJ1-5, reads DVKVTQSSRYLVKRTGEKVFLECVQDMDHENMFWYRQDPGLGLRLIYFSYDVKMKEKGDIPEGYSVSREKKERFSLILESASTNQTSMYLCASSLGAGNQPQHFGDGTRLSIL.

For the CDR3, the DNA is TGTGCCACCTTGACAGGGCAAGAGACCCAGTACTTC. Its protein product is CATLTGQETQYF. The chain carries TRBV6-5 and TRBJ2-5; TRBD1 agrees at 7 bases. The ends lost 10 bases at V and 2 bases at J; junction bases unmatched: 4. This CDR3 region has 12 residues. In germline, CDR1 is MNHEY, CDR2 SVGAGI.

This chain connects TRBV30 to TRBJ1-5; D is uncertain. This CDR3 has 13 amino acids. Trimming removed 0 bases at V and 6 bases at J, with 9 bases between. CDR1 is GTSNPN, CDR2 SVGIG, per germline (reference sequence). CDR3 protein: CAWSVLDFQPQHF. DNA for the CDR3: TGTGCCTGGAGTGTACTGGACTTTCAGCCCCAGCATTTT.

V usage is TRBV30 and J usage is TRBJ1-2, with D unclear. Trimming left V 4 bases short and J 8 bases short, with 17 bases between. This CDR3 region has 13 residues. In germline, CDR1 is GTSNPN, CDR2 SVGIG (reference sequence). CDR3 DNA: TGTGCCTGGACCATCCTTCCAGGAAGGGGCTACACCTTC. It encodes CAWTILPGRGYTF.

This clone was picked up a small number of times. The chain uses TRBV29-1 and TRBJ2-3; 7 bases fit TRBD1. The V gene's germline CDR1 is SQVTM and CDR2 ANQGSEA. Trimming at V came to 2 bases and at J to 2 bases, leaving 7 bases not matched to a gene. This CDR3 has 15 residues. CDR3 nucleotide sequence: TGCAGCGTTGAAAGGGACAGAGACTTCACAGATACGCAGTATTTT. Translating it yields CSVERDRDFTDTQYF.

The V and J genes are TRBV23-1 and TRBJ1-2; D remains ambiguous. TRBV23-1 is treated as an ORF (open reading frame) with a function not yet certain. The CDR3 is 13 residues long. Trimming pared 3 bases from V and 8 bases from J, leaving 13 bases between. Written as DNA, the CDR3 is TGCGCCAGCAGTCATCGGTCAGGAAAAGGCTACACCTTC. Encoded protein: CASSHRSGKGYTF.

CDR3 coding DNA: TGTGCCAGCAGACCTTTCGGGACTCTGCCCGAGCAGTACTTC. This translates into CASRPFGTLPEQYF. The chain links TRBV6-6 to TRBJ2-7; weak D call: TRBD2 (6 bases). CDR3 length equals 14 residues. The germline V gene has CDR1 MNHNY and CDR2 SVGAGI (reference sequence). V shed 6 bases and J shed 6 bases, with 18 bases lying between them.

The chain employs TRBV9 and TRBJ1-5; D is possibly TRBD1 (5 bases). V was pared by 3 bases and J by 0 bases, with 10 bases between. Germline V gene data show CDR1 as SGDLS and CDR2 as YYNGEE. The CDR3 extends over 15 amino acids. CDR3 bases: TGTGCCAGCAGCGCGACAGATTATAGCAATCAGCCCCAGCATTTT. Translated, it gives CASSATDYSNQPQHF.

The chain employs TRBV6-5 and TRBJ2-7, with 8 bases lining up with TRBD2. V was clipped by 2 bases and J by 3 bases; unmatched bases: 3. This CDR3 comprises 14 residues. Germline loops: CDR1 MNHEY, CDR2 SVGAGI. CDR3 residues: CASSYEGLVYEQYF. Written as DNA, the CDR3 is TGTGCCAGCAGTTACGAGGGACTAGTCTACGAGCAGTACTTC.

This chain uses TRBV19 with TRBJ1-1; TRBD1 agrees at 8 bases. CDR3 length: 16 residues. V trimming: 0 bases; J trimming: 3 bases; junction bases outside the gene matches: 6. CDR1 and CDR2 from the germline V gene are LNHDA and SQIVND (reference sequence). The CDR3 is CASSIEEQGVYTEAFF. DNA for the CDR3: TGTGCCAGTAGTATAGAAGAACAGGGGGTTTACACTGAAGCTTTCTTT.

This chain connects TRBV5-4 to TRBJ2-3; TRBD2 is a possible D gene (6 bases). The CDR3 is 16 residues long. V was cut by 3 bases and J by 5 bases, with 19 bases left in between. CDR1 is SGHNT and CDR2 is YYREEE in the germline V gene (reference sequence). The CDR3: CASSWGTFPRGDTQYF. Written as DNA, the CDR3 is TGTGCCAGCAGCTGGGGGACTTTCCCTAGGGGAGATACGCAGTATTTT.